This entry lists 11 T cell receptor beta chains sequenced from one sample in a study of blood T cell repertoires in COVID-19 (dated by TCRdb to 2020 to 2022). Receptor amplification or capture employed the immunoSEQ multiplex PCR assay. The source is immuneACCESS, and TCRdb retained only in-frame sequences with V and J called. Part of the clones is not carried over; for the studies checked, unresolved V genes explain less than half of this, and the remainder is unexplained. In this sample the table shows fewer than 150,000 clones, 84% of which occur a single time. Roughly 13% of the sample lies in the top ten. Sequenced: peripheral blood. Receptors originate from a human donor in a cohort sampled during active COVID-19.

The rearrangement joins TRBV5-5 to TRBJ2-7; TRBD1 might be the D (6 bases). Between the trimmed V and J ends, which lost 4 bases and 3 bases, there was a span of 14 bases. Germline lookup yields CDR1 SGHKS and CDR2 YYEKEE (reference sequence). This CDR3 spans 14 amino acids. The CDR3 sequence: CASSRTVGDYEQYF. For the CDR3, the DNA is TGTGCCAGCAGCAGGACAGTGGGAGACTACGAGCAGTACTTC.

This chain connects TRBV29-1 to TRBJ2-7; TRBD2 might be the D (6 bases). The CDR3 is 15 amino acids. V was cut by 7 bases and J by 0 bases, with 19 bases left in between. Germline CDR1 reads SQVTM; CDR2 reads ANQGSEA. The CDR3 loop is CSAAGLRGNSYEQYF. The CDR3 DNA sequence: TGCAGCGCTGCGGGCCTGCGGGGCAACTCCTACGAGCAGTACTTC.

The V and J genes are TRBV7-2 and TRBJ1-2; D uncertain. Germline V gene data show CDR1 as SGHTA and CDR2 as FQGNSA. CDR3 length: 14 amino acids. Trimming took 1 base from V and 1 from J, leaving 7 bases between them. Written as DNA, the CDR3 is TGTGCCAGCAGCTTAGAACAGAATAACTATGGCTACACCTTC. This translates into CASSLEQNNYGYTF.

V is TRBV7-9 and J is TRBJ1-1; the D gene is possibly TRBD1 (6 bases). The CDR3 has 15 amino acids. V was shortened by 5 bases and J by 0 bases, with 13 bases between the two germline ends. Germline assignment: CDR1 SEHNR and CDR2 FQNEAQ (reference sequence). CDR3 bases: TGTGCCAGCAGCCTCGGGGGGCTTATGAACACTGAAGCTTTCTTT. Amino acid sequence: CASSLGGLMNTEAFF.

The chain uses TRBV6-1 and TRBJ1-5; 10 positions match TRBD1. Per the germline V gene, CDR1 is MNHNS and CDR2 is SASEGT. The CDR3 has 19 amino acids. V shed 4 bases and J 0 bases; nucleotides not matched to a gene: 12. CDR3 in DNA: TGTGCCAGCAGTGGCGGGGCCGGGACAGGGGCCCTTAGCAATCAGCCCCAGCATTTT. Translation: CASSGGAGTGALSNQPQHF.

The J gene is TRBJ1-6, the V gene TRBV6-5; D is unresolved. Germline V gene sequence: CDR1 MNHEY, CDR2 SVGAGI. Trimming took off 6 bases at V and 6 bases at J, with 9 bases between the two ends. This CDR3 is built from 13 residues. CDR3 nucleotide sequence: TGTGCCAGCAGAGAGGGCTTTAATTCACCCCTCCACTTT. Amino acid sequence: CASREGFNSPLHF.

This sequence joins TRBV9 and TRBJ2-5, with TRBD2 identical over 9 bases. The CDR3 extends over 15 amino acids. Germline V gene data show CDR1 as SGDLS and CDR2 as YYNGEE. J gave up 5 bases and V 4 bases, and 9 bases lay outside the gene matches. The CDR3 sequence is CASSQGRGGYETQYF. The CDR3, as DNA: TGTGCCAGCAGCCAAGGGCGGGGGGGTTACGAGACCCAGTACTTC.

The chain recombines TRBV5-5 with TRBJ2-5; 12 bases map to TRBD2. This CDR3 is 17 amino acids long. With V trimmed by 3 bases and J by 4 bases, 10 bases remained unmatched. CDR1 SGHKS and CDR2 YYEKEE come from the germline V gene (reference sequence). The CDR3 reads CASSSSTLAGGLETQYF. In DNA form, the CDR3 reads TGTGCCAGCAGCTCCTCAACCCTAGCGGGGGGGCTAGAGACCCAGTACTTC. Full variable domain (remainder filled in from reference TRBV5-5 and TRBJ2-5): DAGVTQSPTHLIKTRGQQVTLRCSPISGHKSVSWYQQVLGQGPQFIFQYYEKEERGRGNFPDRFSARQFPNYSSELNVNALLLGDSALYLCASSSSTLAGGLETQYFGPGTRLLVL.

J is TRBJ2-7 and V is TRBV7-8; TRBD1 might be the D (5 bases). The V gene's germline CDR1 is SGHVS and CDR2 FQNEAQ. The CDR3 spans 13 residues. Trimming left V 3 bases short and J 4 bases short, with 10 bases between. This chain's CDR3 is CASSFLGAYEQYF. As DNA, the CDR3 is TGTGCCAGCAGCTTCCTTGGGGCTTACGAGCAGTACTTC.

The chain recombines TRBV30 with TRBJ2-1, with TRBD1 matching 7 bases. In germline, CDR1 is GTSNPN, CDR2 SVGIG (reference sequence). Trimming removed 4 bases from V and 9 bases from J; junction bases left unmatched: 9. The CDR3 contains 13 residues. CDR3 in DNA: TGTGCCTGGACCCAGACAGGGTCTTTTGAGCAGTTCTTC. This translates into CAWTQTGSFEQFF.

V usage is TRBV4-1 and J usage is TRBJ1-1; 8 positions agree with TRBD1. This CDR3 region has 15 residues. Germline CDR1 MGHRA, CDR2 YSYEKL. The V and J ends lost 3 bases and 3 bases, in that order; junction bases with no gene match: 6. DNA of the CDR3: TGCGCCAGCAGCCAGACAGGGGTTAGGGACACTGAAGCTTTCTTT. Protein: CASSQTGVRDTEAFF.